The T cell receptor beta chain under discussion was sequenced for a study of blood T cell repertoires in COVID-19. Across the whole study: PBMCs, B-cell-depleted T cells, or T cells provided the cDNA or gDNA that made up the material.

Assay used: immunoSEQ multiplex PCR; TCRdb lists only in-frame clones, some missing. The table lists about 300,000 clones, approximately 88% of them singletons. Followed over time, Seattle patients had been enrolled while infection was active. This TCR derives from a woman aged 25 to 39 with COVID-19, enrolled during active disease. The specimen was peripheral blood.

In DNA, the CDR3 is TGTGCCAGTAGTATTGGCGAGGTCTATGGCTACACCTTC. Its translation: CASSIGEVYGYTF. The chain recombines TRBV19 with TRBJ1-2; no reliable D call. Trimming pared 3 bases from V and 4 bases from J, leaving 9 bases between. From germline, CDR1 is LNHDA and CDR2 SQIVND (reference sequence). This CDR3 is built from 13 residues.